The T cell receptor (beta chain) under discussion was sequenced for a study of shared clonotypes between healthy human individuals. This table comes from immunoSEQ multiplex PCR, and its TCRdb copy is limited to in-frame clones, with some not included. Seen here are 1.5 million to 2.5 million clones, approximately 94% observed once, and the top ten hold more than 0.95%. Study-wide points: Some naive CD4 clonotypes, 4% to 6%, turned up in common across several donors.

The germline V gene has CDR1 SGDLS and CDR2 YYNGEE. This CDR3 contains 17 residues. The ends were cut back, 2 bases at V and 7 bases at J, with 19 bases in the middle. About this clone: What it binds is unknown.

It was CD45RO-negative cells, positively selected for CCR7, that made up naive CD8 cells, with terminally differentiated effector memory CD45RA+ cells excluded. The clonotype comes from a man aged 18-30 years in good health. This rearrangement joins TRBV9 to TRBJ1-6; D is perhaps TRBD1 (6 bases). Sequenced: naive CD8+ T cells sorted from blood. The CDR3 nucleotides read TGTGCCAGCAGCGTCCGACAGCACGAGGGGGTAAATTCACCCCTCCACTTT. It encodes CASSVRQHEGVNSPLHF.